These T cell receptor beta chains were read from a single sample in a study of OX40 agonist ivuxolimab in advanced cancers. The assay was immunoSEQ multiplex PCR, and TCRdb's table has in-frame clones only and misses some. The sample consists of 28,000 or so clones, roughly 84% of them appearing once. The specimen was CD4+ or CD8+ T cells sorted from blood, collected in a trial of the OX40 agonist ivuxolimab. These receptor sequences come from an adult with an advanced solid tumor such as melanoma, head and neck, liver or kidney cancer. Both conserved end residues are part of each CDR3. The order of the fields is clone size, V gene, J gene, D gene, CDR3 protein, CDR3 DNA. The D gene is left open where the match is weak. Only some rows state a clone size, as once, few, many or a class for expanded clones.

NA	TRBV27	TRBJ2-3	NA	CASSLIRGTDTQYF	TGTGCCAGCAGCCTAATCCGGGGCACAGATACGCAGTATTTT
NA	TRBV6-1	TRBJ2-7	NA	CASSEGPYEQYF	TGTGCCAGCAGTGAAGGCCCCTACGAGCAGTACTTC
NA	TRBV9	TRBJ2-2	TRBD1	CASSVPGGANTGELFF	TGTGCCAGCAGCGTACCAGGGGGCGCGAACACCGGGGAGCTGTTTTTT
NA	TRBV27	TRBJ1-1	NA	CASSLRGDTEAFF	TGTGCCAGCAGTTTAAGGGGTGACACTGAAGCTTTCTTT
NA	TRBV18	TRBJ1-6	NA	CASSPGLYNSPLHF	TGTGCCAGCTCACCCGGCCTATATAATTCACCCCTCCACTTT
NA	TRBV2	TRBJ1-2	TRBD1	CASSQTGYYGYTF	TGTGCCAGCAGTCAGACAGGGTATTATGGCTACACCTTC
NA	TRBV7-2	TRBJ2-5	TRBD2	CASSLGGLAGGVQYF	TGTGCCAGCAGCTTAGGGGGACTAGCGGGAGGCGTGCAGTACTTC
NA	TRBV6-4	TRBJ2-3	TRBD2	CASSTSGGSTDTQYF	TGTGCCAGCAGTACTAGCGGGGGAAGCACAGATACGCAGTATTTT
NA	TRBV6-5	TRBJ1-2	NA	CASSYLAGNTYGYTF	TGTGCCAGCAGTTATTTGGCAGGGAATACCTATGGCTACACCTTC
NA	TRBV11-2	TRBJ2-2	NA	CASSRTGWRNGELFF	TGTGCCAGCAGCCGTACAGGGTGGAGGAACGGGGAGCTGTTTTTT
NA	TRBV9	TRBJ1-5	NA	CASRSPGSNQPQHF	TGTGCCAGCAGGAGCCCCGGTAGCAATCAGCCCCAGCATTTT
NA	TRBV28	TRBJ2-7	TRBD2	CAIGLGLYEQYF	TGTGCCATTGGACTAGGTCTTTACGAGCAGTACTTC
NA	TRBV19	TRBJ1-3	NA	CASSWGTDSGNTIYF	TGTGCCAGTTCCTGGGGGACGGACTCTGGAAACACCATATATTTT
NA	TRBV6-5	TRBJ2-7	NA	CASSYMAGDSYEQYF	TGTGCCAGCAGTTACATGGCAGGGGATAGCTACGAGCAGTACTTC
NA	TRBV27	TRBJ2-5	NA	CASSLGLRGETQYF	TGTGCCAGCAGTTTAGGACTTAGGGGGGAGACCCAGTACTTC
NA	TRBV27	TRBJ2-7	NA	CASSPGLRVGEQYF	TGTGCCAGCAGTCCTGGACTACGAGTGGGCGAGCAGTACTTC
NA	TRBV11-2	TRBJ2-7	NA	CASSLIGTEQYF	TGTGCCAGCAGCTTAATAGGGACCGAGCAGTACTTC
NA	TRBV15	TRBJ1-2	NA	CATSRDSQAHYGYTF	TGTGCCACCAGCAGAGATTCACAGGCCCACTATGGCTACACCTTC
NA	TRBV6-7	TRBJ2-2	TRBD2	CATWGGGVTGELFF	TGTGCCACTTGGGGCGGGGGAGTTACCGGGGAGCTGTTTTTT
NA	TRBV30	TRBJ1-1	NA	CAWRQVQGSTMRSVNTEAFF	TGTGCCTGGAGACAGGTCCAGGGCAGTACTATGCGTTCGGTGAACACTGAAGCTTTCTTT
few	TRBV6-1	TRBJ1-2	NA	CASSEVDNLLYGYTF	TGTGCCAGCAGTGAAGTGGACAATTTACTCTATGGCTACACCTTC
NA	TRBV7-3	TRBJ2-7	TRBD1	CASSKTGGYEQYF	TGTGCCAGCAGCAAAACAGGGGGGTACGAGCAGTACTTC
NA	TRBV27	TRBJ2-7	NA	CASSLPGREQYF	TGTGCCAGCAGTTTACCAGGGCGGGAGCAGTACTTC
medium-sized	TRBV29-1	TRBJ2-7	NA	CSGSTGEPYEQYF	TGCAGCGGATCGACGGGGGAGCCGTACGAGCAGTACTTC
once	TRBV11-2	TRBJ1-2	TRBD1	CASSSLPTGGYGYTF	TGTGCCAGCAGCTCCCTCCCGACAGGGGGATATGGCTACACCTTC
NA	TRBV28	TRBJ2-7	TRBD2	CASSLWSGGTSYEQYF	TGTGCCAGCAGTTTATGGAGCGGGGGAACTTCCTACGAGCAGTACTTC
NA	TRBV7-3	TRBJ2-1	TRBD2	CASSLTASGGIYNEQFF	TGTGCCAGCAGCTTAACTGCTAGCGGGGGGATCTACAATGAGCAGTTCTTC
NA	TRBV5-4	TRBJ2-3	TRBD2	CASSFLAGGPGGIDTQYF	TGTGCCAGCAGCTTCCTAGCGGGGGGGCCGGGCGGAATAGATACGCAGTATTTT
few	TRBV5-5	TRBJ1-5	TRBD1	CASSLGTEINQPQHF	TGTGCCAGCAGCCTCGGGACAGAGATTAATCAGCCCCAGCATTTT
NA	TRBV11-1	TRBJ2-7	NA	CASSFSGSEQYF	TGTGCCAGCAGCTTTAGTGGGTCCGAGCAGTACTTC
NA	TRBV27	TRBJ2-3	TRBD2	CASSWVGGREIDTQYF	TGTGCCAGCAGTTGGGTTGGCGGGAGGGAGATAGATACGCAGTATTTT
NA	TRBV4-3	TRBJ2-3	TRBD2	CASSQGLAGSDTQYF	TGCGCCAGCAGCCAAGGGCTAGCGGGGTCAGATACGCAGTATTTT
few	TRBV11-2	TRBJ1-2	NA	CASSLDVDWGPTF	TGTGCCAGCAGCTTAGACGTAGATTGGGGGCCCACCTTC
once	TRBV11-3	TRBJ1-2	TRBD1	CASSFYPGTGVGGYTF	TGTGCCAGCAGCTTCTATCCCGGGACAGGGGTCGGTGGCTACACCTTC
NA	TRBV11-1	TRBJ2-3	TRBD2	CASSSGGGGDTQYF	TGTGCCAGCAGCTCGGGAGGGGGTGGAGATACGCAGTATTTT
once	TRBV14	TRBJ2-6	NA	CASSLRQFSGANVLTF	TGTGCCAGCAGCCTTCGACAGTTCTCTGGGGCCAACGTCCTGACTTTC
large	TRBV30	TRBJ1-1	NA	CAWSHRENTEAFF	TGTGCCTGGAGTCACAGAGAGAACACTGAAGCTTTCTTT
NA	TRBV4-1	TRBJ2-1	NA	CASSQWDSGNSYNEQFF	TGCGCCAGCAGCCAATGGGATAGCGGAAACTCCTACAATGAGCAGTTCTTC
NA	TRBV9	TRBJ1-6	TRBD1	CASTFGQVNSPLHF	TGTGCCAGCACCTTTGGACAGGTTAATTCACCCCTCCACTTT
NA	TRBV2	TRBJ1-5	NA	CASSGGRGLNQPQHF	TGTGCCAGCAGTGGGGGCAGGGGCCTTAATCAGCCCCAGCATTTT
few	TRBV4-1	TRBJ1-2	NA	CASSQDRGGRVGGYTF	TGCGCCAGCAGCCAAGATAGGGGGGGGCGCGTAGGTGGCTACACCTTC
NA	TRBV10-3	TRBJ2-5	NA	CAISERLSQETQYF	TGTGCCATCAGTGAAAGACTGAGCCAAGAGACCCAGTACTTC
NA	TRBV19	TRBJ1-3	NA	CASNLPGGNTIYF	TGTGCCAGCAACCTCCCAGGAGGAAACACCATATATTTT
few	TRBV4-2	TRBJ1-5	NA	CASSQVGGQPQHF	TGTGCCAGCAGCCAAGTTGGTGGACAGCCCCAGCATTTT
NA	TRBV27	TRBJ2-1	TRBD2	CASSPPRAGGLHGQFF	TGTGCCAGCAGTCCCCCCCGAGCGGGGGGGCTTCATGGGCAGTTCTTC
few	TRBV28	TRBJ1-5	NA	CASSPMGEGQPQHF	TGTGCCAGCAGTCCCATGGGGGAGGGGCAGCCCCAGCATTTT
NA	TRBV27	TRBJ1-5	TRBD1	CASSITYGQGFQPQHF	TGTGCCAGCAGTATCACGTACGGACAGGGTTTTCAGCCCCAGCATTTT
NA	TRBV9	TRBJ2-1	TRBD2	CASNGDSGSGSYNEQFF	TGTGCCAGCAACGGTGATAGCGGGAGTGGGTCCTACAATGAGCAGTTCTTC
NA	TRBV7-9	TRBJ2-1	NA	CASSLRGYEQFF	TGTGCCAGCAGCTTACGGGGTTATGAGCAGTTCTTC
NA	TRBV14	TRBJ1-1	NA	CASSPGISDAEAFF	TGTGCCAGCAGCCCGGGCATCTCGGACGCTGAAGCTTTCTTT
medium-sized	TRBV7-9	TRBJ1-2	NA	CASSLGRYGYTF	TGTGCCAGCAGCTTAGGACGATATGGCTACACCTTC